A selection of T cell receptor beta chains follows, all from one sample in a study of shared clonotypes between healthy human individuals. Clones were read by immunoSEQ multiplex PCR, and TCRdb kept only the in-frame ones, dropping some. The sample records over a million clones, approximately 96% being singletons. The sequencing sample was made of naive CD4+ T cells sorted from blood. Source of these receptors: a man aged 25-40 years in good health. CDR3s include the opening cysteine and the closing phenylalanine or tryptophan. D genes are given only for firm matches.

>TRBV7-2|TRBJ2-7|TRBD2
CASSLVGRLAGSNSYEQYF
TGTGCCAGCAGCTTAGTGGGTCGGCTAGCGGGATCCAACTCCTACGAGCAGTACTTC
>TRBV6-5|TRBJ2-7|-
CASSPLLGYEQYF
TGTGCCAGCAGCCCATTATTGGGCTACGAGCAGTACTTC
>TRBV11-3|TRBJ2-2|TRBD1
CASSARTGTANTGELFF
TGTGCCAGCAGCGCCCGGACCGGGACAGCGAACACCGGGGAGCTGTTTTTT
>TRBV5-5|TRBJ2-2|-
CASSLAAGNTGELFF
TGTGCCAGCAGCTTGGCTGCGGGAAACACCGGGGAGCTGTTTTTT
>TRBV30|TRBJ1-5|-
CAWSTGSRQPQHF
TGTGCCTGGAGCACAGGGTCACGGCAGCCCCAGCATTTT
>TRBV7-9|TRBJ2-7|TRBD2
CASSPSGLGSYEQYF
TGTGCCAGCAGCCCTAGCGGGTTGGGCTCCTACGAGCAGTACTTC
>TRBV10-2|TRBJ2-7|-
CASSGPSSGRRSYEQYF
TGCGCCAGCAGCGGGCCGTCTAGTGGGAGGCGGTCCTACGAGCAGTACTTC
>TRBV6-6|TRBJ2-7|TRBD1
CASRGQSYYEQYF
TGTGCCAGCAGGGGACAGAGTTACTACGAGCAGTACTTC
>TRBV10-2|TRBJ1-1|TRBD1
CASTEGAVRDRTNEAFF
TGCGCCAGCACCGAGGGGGCGGTCAGGGATCGAACAAACGAAGCTTTCTTT
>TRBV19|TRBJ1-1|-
CASSPTRGVTGAFF
TGTGCCAGTAGTCCCACTCGGGGTGTGACAGGCGCTTTCTTT
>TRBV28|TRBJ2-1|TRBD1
CASSFPRDRVYNEQFF
TGTGCCAGCAGTTTCCCTCGGGACAGGGTGTACAATGAGCAGTTCTTC
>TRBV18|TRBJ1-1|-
CASSPSMNTEAFF
TGTGCCAGCTCACCGTCTATGAACACTGAAGCTTTCTTT
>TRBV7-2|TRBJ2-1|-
CASSQGDLVYNEQFF
TGTGCCAGCAGCCAGGGGGACTTAGTGTACAATGAGCAGTTCTTC
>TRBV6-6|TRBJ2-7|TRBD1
CASSSDRDVFMQYF
TGTGCCAGCAGCTCTGACAGGGATGTTTTTATGCAGTACTTC
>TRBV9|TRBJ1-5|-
CASSRASNQPQHF
TGTGCCAGCAGCCGGGCAAGCAATCAGCCCCAGCATTTT